The clone carrying this TCR beta chain was seen only a few times. Healthy people donating bone marrow made up the donors. Nominally healthy donors were sampled, though unrecorded immune exposures were likely. The V gene lost 3 bases and the J gene lost 8 bases, with 19 bases spanning the gap. Germline assignment: CDR1 SGHTA and CDR2 FQGNSA. The CDR3 has 15 amino acids. The data are from a study of cytomegalovirus exposure and HLA in healthy donors. Study-level background: T cells numbering about 179 million yielded some 100 million unique TCR beta sequences in an earlier analysis.

Amplification used 60 Vbeta primers and 13 Jbeta primers. In the original analysis: In a later analysis, about 11 million of 75 million to 85 million unique beta chains occurred in at least two donors. Produced via immunoSEQ multiplex PCR; TCRdb's table is partial and in-frame only. V, J and clone size were drawn from that table, and D and trimming were deduced from the DNA. Of around 100,000 clones in the sample, almost 70% were seen once. The origin of this receptor is a man aged 30-40 years in good health and CMV-seropositive. The chain uses TRBV7-2 and TRBJ1-2; D remains ambiguous. The sequenced material came from PBMCs. The CDR3, as DNA: TGTGCCAGCAGCTTGGATATGAGTGCCACGGGGGGCTACACCTTC. Its protein product is CASSLDMSATGGYTF.